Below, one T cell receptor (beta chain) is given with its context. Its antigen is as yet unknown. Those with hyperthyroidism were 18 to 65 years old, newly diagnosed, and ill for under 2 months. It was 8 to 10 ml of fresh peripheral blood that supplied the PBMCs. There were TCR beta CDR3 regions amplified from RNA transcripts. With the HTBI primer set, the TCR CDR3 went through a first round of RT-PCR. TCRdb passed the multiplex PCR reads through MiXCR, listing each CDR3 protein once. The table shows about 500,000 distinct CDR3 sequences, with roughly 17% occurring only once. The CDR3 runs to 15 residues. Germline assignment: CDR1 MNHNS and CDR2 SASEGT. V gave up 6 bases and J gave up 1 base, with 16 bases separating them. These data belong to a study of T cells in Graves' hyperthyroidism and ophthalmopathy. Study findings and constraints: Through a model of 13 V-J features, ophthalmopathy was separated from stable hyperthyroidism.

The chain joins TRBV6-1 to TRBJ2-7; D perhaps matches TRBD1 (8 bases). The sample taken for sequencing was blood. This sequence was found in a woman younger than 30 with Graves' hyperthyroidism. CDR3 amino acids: CASRKQGGYSYEQYF. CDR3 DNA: TGTGCCAGCAGAAAACAGGGGGGGTATTCCTACGAGCAGTACTTC.